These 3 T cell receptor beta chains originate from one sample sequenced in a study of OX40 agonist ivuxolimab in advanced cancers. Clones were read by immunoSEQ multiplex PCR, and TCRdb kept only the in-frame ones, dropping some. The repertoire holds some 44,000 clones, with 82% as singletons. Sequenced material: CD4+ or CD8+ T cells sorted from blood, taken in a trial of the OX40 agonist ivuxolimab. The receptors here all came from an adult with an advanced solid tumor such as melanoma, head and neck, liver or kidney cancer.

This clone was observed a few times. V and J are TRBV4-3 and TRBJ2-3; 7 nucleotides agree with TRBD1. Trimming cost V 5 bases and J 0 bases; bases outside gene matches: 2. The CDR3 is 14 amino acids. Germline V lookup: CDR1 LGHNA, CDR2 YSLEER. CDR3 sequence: CASSLTGSTDTQYF. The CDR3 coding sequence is TGCGCCAGCAGCTTGACAGGGAGCACAGATACGCAGTATTTT.

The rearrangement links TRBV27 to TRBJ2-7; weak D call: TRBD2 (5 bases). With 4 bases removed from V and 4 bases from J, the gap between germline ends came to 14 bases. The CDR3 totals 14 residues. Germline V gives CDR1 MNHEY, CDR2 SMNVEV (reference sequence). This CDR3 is CASSSLDYIYEQYF. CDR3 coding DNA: TGTGCCAGCAGTTCCCTCGACTACATATACGAGCAGTACTTC.

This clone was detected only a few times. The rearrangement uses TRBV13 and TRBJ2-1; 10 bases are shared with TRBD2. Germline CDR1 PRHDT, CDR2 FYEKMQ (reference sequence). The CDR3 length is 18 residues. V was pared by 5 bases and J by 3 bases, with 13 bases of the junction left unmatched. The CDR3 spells CASSDRGAGGPGYNEQFF. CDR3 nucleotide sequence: TGTGCCAGCAGCGATAGGGGAGCGGGAGGGCCCGGCTACAATGAGCAGTTCTTC.